The sequence of this T cell receptor beta chain was determined in a study of T-cell reconstitution after alpha-beta-depleted transplantation in children. Study conclusions and caveats: Fresh T-cell production supplied most of the T-cell counts and diversity seen one year after transplant.

The CDR3 is 14 residues long. V was trimmed by 3 bases and J by 3 bases, leaving 8 bases between them. Unique molecular identifiers were incorporated during preparation of the TCRbeta library. TCRdb reanalysed the PCR reads using MiXCR and keeps one entry per CDR3 protein. The sample consists of about 300,000 distinct CDR3 sequences, about a tenth of them appearing once. This clonotype was counted at least ten times. What it recognizes is unknown. This chain connects TRBV12-3 or TRBV12-4 to TRBJ2-2; possible D gene TRBD2, 6 bases. The sample consisted of PBMCs, taken before TCRalphabeta/CD19-depleted stem cell transplant. The TCR sequence derives from a boy under two years old with acute myeloid leukemia, due to receive a stem cell transplant. DNA for the CDR3: TGTGCCAGCAGTTTCCCGGGGGACACCGGGGAGCTGTTTTTT. Its protein product is CASSFPGDTGELFF.